This T cell receptor beta chain was recovered during a study of identical twins. The cDNA had a unique molecular identifier and a template-switch universal primer site. TCRdb re-called the 5' RACE reads with MiXCR, one entry per CDR3 protein. The sample has 220,000 or so distinct CDR3 sequences, roughly 7% seen once; the top ten hold around 3.4%. With 1 base removed from V and 2 bases from J, the gap between germline ends came to 8 bases. The CDR3 has 14 residues. CDR1 is SGHRS, CDR2 YFSETQ, per germline. In its sample, this clonotype was seen many times. This same sample was also part of a study on yellow fever vaccine responses in identical twins.

Sample: memory (CD45RO+) T cells sorted from blood. V gene TRBV5-1 combines with J gene TRBJ2-3; D gene unclear. The source of this sequence is a woman under 30 in good health. CDR3 in DNA: TGCGCCAGCAGCTTGAGGGCAGACACAGATACGCAGTATTTT. Translation: CASSLRADTDTQYF. Looking up the rest from reference TRBV5-1 and TRBJ2-3 gives the full variable domain: KAGVTQTPRYLIKTRGQQVTLSCSPISGHRSVSWYQQTPGQGLQFLFEYFSETQRNKGNFPGRFSGRQFSNSRSEMNVSTLELGDSALYLCASSLRADTDTQYFGPGTRLTVL.